The table lists the clone carrying this T cell receptor (beta chain) with a few counts. Per the authors' pipeline: Estimates of nucleated cell counts were drawn from the amplification of reference gene primers. Data came from immunoSEQ multiplex PCR; TCRdb stores just in-frame clones and leaves some out. That table furnishes V, J and clone size, whereas the DNA furnished D and trimming. This table has a few hundred thousand clones, under 90% appearing once. These data belong to a study of blood T cell repertoires in COVID-19. Study overall: Samples taken during acute and convalescent COVID-19 were collected in the United States, Italy and Spain. T cells, B-cell-depleted T cells, or PBMCs supplied cDNA or gDNA.

The CDR3 is 15 residues long. V was clipped by 4 bases and J by 1 base; unmatched bases: 5. CDR1 is LGHDT, CDR2 YNNKEL, per germline (reference sequence). The source material was peripheral blood. The clonotype comes from a woman in her thirties or forties who had recovered from COVID-19. The chain combines TRBV3-1 (or the pseudogene TRBV3-2) with TRBJ2-3; 7 bases are a match to TRBD2. CDR3 sequence (DNA): TGTGCCAGCAGCCTCCTAGCGGCACGCACAGATACGCAGTATTTT. This sequence encodes CASSLLAARTDTQYF.